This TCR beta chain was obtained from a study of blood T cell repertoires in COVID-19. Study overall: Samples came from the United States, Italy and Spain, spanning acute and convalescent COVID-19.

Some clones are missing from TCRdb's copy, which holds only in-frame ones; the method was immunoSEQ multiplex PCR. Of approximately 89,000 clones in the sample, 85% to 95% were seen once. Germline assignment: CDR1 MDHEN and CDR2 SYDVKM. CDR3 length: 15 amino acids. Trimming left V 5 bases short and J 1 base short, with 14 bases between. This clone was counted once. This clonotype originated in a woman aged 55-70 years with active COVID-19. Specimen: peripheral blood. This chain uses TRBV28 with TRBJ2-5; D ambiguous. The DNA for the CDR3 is TGTGCCAGCAGTCCATATTCAGGTTTCCAAGAGACCCAGTACTTC. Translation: CASSPYSGFQETQYF.